One sample yielded the 20 T cell receptor beta chains listed below, sequenced in a study of long-term antiretroviral therapy in people with HIV. At survey level, the immunoSEQ assay was run in its v3.0 version. Measured with immunoSEQ multiplex PCR; TCRdb has only the in-frame clones, and not every one. The sample has fewer than 35,000 clones; roughly 80% are singletons. This material consisted of unsorted PBMCs, taken 2.9 years after starting antiretroviral therapy. The origin of the receptors is a man aged 45-65 years with HIV.

This clone has a single count. DNA for the CDR3: TGTGCCAGCAGTTTCATATCCGGGACAGAATATAATTCACCCCTCCACTTT. It translates to CASSFISGTEYNSPLHF. The gene calls are TRBV28 and TRBJ1-6; TRBD1 matches 7 bases. The CDR3 has 17 amino acids. The germline V gene has CDR1 MDHEN and CDR2 SYDVKM. J lost 4 bases, V lost 3 bases, and 9 bases had no gene match.

Here the CDR3 DNA reads TGTGCCATCAGTGCCCTCGGCAGGGACTCGGCTACGCAGTATTTT. It yields the protein CAISALGRDSATQYF. The V and J genes are TRBV10-3 and TRBJ2-3, with a weak D call TRBD2 (6 bases). With 4 bases removed from V and 8 bases from J, the gap between germline ends came to 19 bases. The CDR3 spans 15 residues. Germline V CDR1 and CDR2: ENHRY, SYGVKD.

This chain joins TRBV7-8 and TRBJ2-1; D assignment may be TRBD1 or TRBD2 (6 bases each). The ends were cut back, 5 bases at V and 2 bases at J, with 16 bases in the middle. This CDR3 region has 16 residues. Germline V gives CDR1 SGHVS, CDR2 FQNEAQ. The CDR3 sequence: CASSPFLGGPYNEQFF. DNA of the CDR3: TGTGCCAGCAGCCCCTTTTTGGGGGGCCCCTACAATGAGCAGTTCTTC. The full variable domain, completed using reference TRBV7-8 and TRBJ2-1, is GAGVSQSPRYKVAKRGQDVALRCDPISGHVSLFWYQQALGQGPEFLTYFQNEAQLDKSGLPSDRFFAERPEGSVSTLKIQRTQQEDSAVYLCASSPFLGGPYNEQFFGPGTRLTVL.

The chain carries TRBV7-8 and TRBJ2-1; possible D gene TRBD2, 6 bases. This CDR3 comprises 15 residues. Germline V gene lookup returns CDR1 SGHVS and CDR2 FQNEAQ. V was trimmed by 0 bases and J by 5 bases, leaving 11 bases between them. CDR3 coding DNA: TGTGCCAGCAGCTTAGCGGGGGGTGCCCACAATGAGCAGTTCTTC. It encodes CASSLAGGAHNEQFF.

This clone was seen only once. This rearrangement joins TRBV6-5 to TRBJ1-1, with D unclear. Germline-derived CDR1 and CDR2 are MNHEY and SVGAGI. The CDR3 is 11 amino acids. V was clipped by 8 bases and J by 7 bases, with 11 bases between them. CDR3 loop: CASARGLEAFF. In DNA form, the CDR3 reads TGTGCCAGCGCCCGGGGTCTTGAAGCTTTCTTT.

V usage is TRBV7-2 and J usage is TRBJ2-3; 7 bases match TRBD1. The CDR3 extends over 15 amino acids. The germline V gene has CDR1 SGHTA and CDR2 FQGNSA. The V segment lost 4 bases and the J segment 2 bases; nucleotides outside the gene matches: 6. The CDR3 here is CASSSGTAITDTQYF. The DNA for the CDR3 is TGTGCCAGCAGCTCCGGGACAGCCATCACAGATACGCAGTATTTT.

V is TRBV4-1 and J is TRBJ2-2, with D possibly called TRBD1 or TRBD2 (5 bases each). This CDR3 spans 15 amino acids. Germline CDR1 reads MGHRA; CDR2 reads YSYEKL. Trimming took 4 bases from V and 2 from J, leaving 11 bases between them. CDR3 bases: TGCGCCAGCAGCCTCGGGGACGGCAACACCGGGGAGCTGTTTTTT. This gives the protein CASSLGDGNTGELFF.

This clone was observed a single time. The J gene is TRBJ2-1, the V gene TRBV5-1; 7 nucleotides align to TRBD2. V shed 4 bases and J 2 bases; nucleotides not matched to a gene: 6. The CDR3 totals 15 residues. Germline V gene data show CDR1 as SGHRS and CDR2 as YFSETQ. CDR3 sequence reads: CASSLSGVPYNEQFF. CDR3 DNA: TGCGCCAGCAGCCTCAGCGGGGTGCCCTACAATGAGCAGTTCTTC.

The V gene is TRBV6-6, the J gene TRBJ1-2; 8 bases agree with TRBD1. CDR1 is MNHNY, CDR2 SVGAGI, per germline (reference sequence). CDR3 length equals 15 residues. Trimming cost V 4 bases and J 2 bases; bases outside gene matches: 6. CDR3 DNA sequence: TGTGCCAGCAGTTTCACAGGGGGGGAAAACTATGGCTACACCTTC. Its translation: CASSFTGGENYGYTF.

This clone was detected only a few times. The rearrangement links TRBV6-5 to TRBJ1-2; a weak D match, TRBD1 (5 bases). This CDR3 has 14 amino acids. Germline V gene lookup returns CDR1 MNHEY and CDR2 SVGAGI. V was cut by 8 bases and J by 8 bases, with 21 bases left in between. The CDR3 spells CASWAYGPGKGYTF. CDR3 coding DNA: TGTGCCAGCTGGGCTTACGGGCCAGGGAAAGGCTACACCTTC.

The genes are TRBV18 and TRBJ1-1; TRBD1 might be the D (6 bases). V lost 3 bases to trimming and J lost 1 base, with 12 bases between them. CDR3 size: 15 residues. CDR1 is KGHSH, CDR2 LQKENI, per germline. The CDR3 DNA is TGTGCCAGCTCACCGGTGGGGGCTTCGAACACTGAAGCTTTCTTT. Translating gives CASSPVGASNTEAFF.

The chain is built from TRBV28 and TRBJ1-4; D unclear. Germline assignment: CDR1 MDHEN and CDR2 SYDVKM. Trimming removed 6 bases at V and 7 bases at J, with 15 bases between. This CDR3 has 14 amino acids. DNA for the CDR3: TGTGCCAGCAGAGTTCCGGGGAGGAGTGAAAAACTGTTTTTT. Its translation is CASRVPGRSEKLFF.

The chain employs TRBV5-5 and TRBJ2-3; D not resolved. CDR3 length: 13 amino acids. Germline V gene data show CDR1 as SGHKS and CDR2 as YYEKEE (reference sequence). Trimming took 2 bases from V and 1 from J, leaving 5 bases between them. The CDR3 DNA sequence: TGTGCCAGCAGCTTCGGACGCACAGATACGCAGTATTTT. Protein sequence: CASSFGRTDTQYF.

The V and J genes are TRBV21-1 and TRBJ1-1; the listed D gene, TRBD1, was not tested against the DNA. TRBV21-1 is designated a pseudogene. The CDR3 sequence is 15 residues long. CDR3 in amino acids: CASITGFRGNTEAFF. CDR3 bases: TGTGCCAGCATTACAGGGTTCCGGGGGAACACTGAAGCTTTCTTT.

This clone was detected only a few times. The chain links TRBV9 to TRBJ1-5; D not resolved. The CDR3 contains 13 residues. Trimming shortened V by 4 bases and J by 8 bases, and 13 bases separated the two germline ends. CDR1 is SGDLS, CDR2 YYNGEE, per germline. The DNA for the CDR3 is TGTGCCAGCAGCCTCCCCAGCGGGGAGCCCCAGCATTTT. It specifies CASSLPSGEPQHF.

J is TRBJ2-5 and V is TRBV9; no clear D. This CDR3 contains 14 residues. V was cut by 3 bases and J by 3 bases, with 12 bases left in between. CDR1 SGDLS and CDR2 YYNGEE come from the germline V gene. The CDR3 DNA follows: TGTGCCAGCAGCGCATCCCAGGTAGAAGAGACCCAGTACTTC. This codes for CASSASQVEETQYF.

This sequence joins TRBV7-9 and TRBJ2-5, with D tentatively TRBD1 (5 bases). Per germline, CDR1 SEHNR and CDR2 FQNEAQ (reference sequence). This CDR3 is built from 15 residues. Between the trimmed V and J ends, which lost 5 bases and 5 bases, there was a span of 18 bases. DNA of the CDR3: TGTGCCAGCAGCCCCCCGGACAACTTAAGGGAGACCCAGTACTTC. Its translation: CASSPPDNLRETQYF.

J is TRBJ1-4 and V is TRBV7-9; D is undetermined. Trimming took 4 bases from V and 0 from J, leaving 6 bases between them. From germline, CDR1 is SEHNR and CDR2 FQNEAQ (reference sequence). This CDR3 contains 14 residues. CDR3 in DNA: TGTGCCAGCAGCTACGTGGCAACTAATGAAAAACTGTTTTTT. Encoded protein: CASSYVATNEKLFF. Filled out from reference TRBV7-9 and TRBJ1-4, the complete variable domain reads DTGVSQNPRHKITKRGQNVTFRCDPISEHNRLYWYRQTLGQGPEFLTYFQNEAQLEKSRLLSDRFSAERPKGSFSTLEIQRTEQGDSAMYLCASSYVATNEKLFFGSGTQLSVL.

Of note for this clone: The same CDR3 arises from other DNA sequences in this sample as well. The chain employs TRBV6-5 and TRBJ2-1; 9 nucleotides line up with TRBD1. Looked up from germline, CDR1 is MNHEY and CDR2 is SVGAGI. CDR3 length: 15 residues. Trimming removed 4 bases from V and 0 bases from J; junction bases left unmatched: 1. This CDR3 reads CASSLDRGSYNEQFF. CDR3 sequence (DNA): TGTGCCAGCAGTTTGGACAGGGGCTCCTACAATGAGCAGTTCTTC.

A single count supports this clone. This chain uses TRBV7-2 with TRBJ2-3; no reliable D call. Germline loops: CDR1 SGHTA, CDR2 FQGNSA. V was clipped by 3 bases and J by 0 bases, with 10 bases between them. The CDR3 has 15 amino acids. This CDR3 reads CASSFLRSSTDTQYF. As DNA, the CDR3 is TGTGCCAGCAGCTTTCTAAGATCCAGCACAGATACGCAGTATTTT.